This TCR beta chain was sequenced for a study of T cells after posttransplantation cyclophosphamide. Sampled 1 year posttransplant, controls received myeloablative marrow transplants, methotrexate and a calcineurin inhibitor. V lost 3 bases and J lost 3; bases outside the gene matches: 2. Germline CDR1 SGHTA, CDR2 FQGTGA. This CDR3 has 14 residues. The data were produced by immunoSEQ multiplex PCR, yet TCRdb's version contains in-frame clones alone and is incomplete. Among 15,000 or so clones, around 90% were seen once, and the ten largest hold around 4%. The material was PBMCs, obtained after an allogeneic stem cell transplant with a calcineurin inhibitor and methotrexate. This rearrangement joins TRBV7-3 to TRBJ2-1, with TRBD2 identical over 7 bases. This sequence originates from a male patient in his fifties or sixties who received an allogeneic stem cell transplant from an unrelated donor, was CMV-positive, and had chronic GVHD only. Some T cells here may be from the graft donor. DNA for the CDR3: TGTGCCAGCAGCTTGGGAGGGGACTACAATGAGCAGTTCTTC. Its protein is CASSLGGDYNEQFF.